This T cell receptor beta chain originates from a study of CD8+CD57+ T cells in acquired aplastic anemia. Overall study context: CD4+ and CD8+ cells, once sorted, gave DNA averaging roughly 3.2 ug.

Sequencing was done on patients that had shown CD8+CD57+ cell expansion by flow cytometry. With no exception, the patients had severe acquired aplastic anemia. The study profiled TCR beta VDJ and CDR3 using genomic DNA as template. TCRdb passed the reads through MiXCR, listing each CDR3 protein once. The table includes 250,000 to 350,000 distinct CDR3 sequences, 50% to 65% detected once. Findings and caveats of the study: Researchers reported that CD8+ Simpson's diversity was not significantly different in patients versus controls. Common to patients and controls were 25 to 30 CD8+ CDR3 sequences.

V gave up 5 bases and J gave up 4 bases, with 18 bases separating them. The germline CDR1 and CDR2 sequences are SGHRS and YFSETQ. This CDR3 contains 16 residues. This clonotype has ten or more counts. Its target is unknown. The V gene is TRBV5-1, the J gene TRBJ1-4; D call uncertain. The source of this sequence is a human donor with aplastic anemia. Sequenced input: sorted CD4+, CD8+, or CD8+CD57+ T cells (not recorded which) from PBMCs. CDR3 in amino acids: CASSFGRPDGNEKLFF. Here the CDR3 DNA reads TGCGCCAGCAGTTTTGGGAGGCCGGACGGTAATGAAAAACTGTTTTTT.